The clone carrying this T cell receptor (beta chain) was observed many times. This sample is drawn from a study of T-cell reconstitution after alpha-beta-depleted transplantation in children. Unique molecular identifiers were used in preparing the TCRbeta library. MiXCR was run by TCRdb on the PCR reads, yielding one entry per CDR3 protein. The table includes about 110,000 distinct CDR3 sequences, under 13% detected once. The material sequenced was PBMCs from the stem cell graft donor, taken from the stem cell graft. This TCR derives from a human donor who donated a stem cell graft to a child with acute lymphoblastic leukemia.

Here the CDR3 DNA reads TGCAGTGCTAGTAGGGCTAGCAATAATGAGCAGTTCTTC. It codes for CSASRASNNEQFF. The chain employs TRBV20-1 and TRBJ2-1; tentatively, D is TRBD2 (5 bases). Germline lookup yields CDR1 DFQATT and CDR2 SNEGSKA (reference sequence). Trimming shortened V by 3 bases and J by 7 bases, and 13 bases separated the two germline ends. There are 13 residues in the CDR3.